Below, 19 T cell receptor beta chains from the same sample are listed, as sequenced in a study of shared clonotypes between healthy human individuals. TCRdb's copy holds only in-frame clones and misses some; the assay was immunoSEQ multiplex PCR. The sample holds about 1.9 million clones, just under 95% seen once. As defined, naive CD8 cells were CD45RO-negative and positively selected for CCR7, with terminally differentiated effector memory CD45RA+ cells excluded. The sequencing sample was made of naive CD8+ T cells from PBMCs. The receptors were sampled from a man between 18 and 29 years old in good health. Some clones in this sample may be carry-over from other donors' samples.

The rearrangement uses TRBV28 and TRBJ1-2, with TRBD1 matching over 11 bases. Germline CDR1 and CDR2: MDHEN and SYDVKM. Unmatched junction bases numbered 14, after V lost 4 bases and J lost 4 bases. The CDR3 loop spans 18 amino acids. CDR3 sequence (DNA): TGTGCCAGCAGTTCCGACCTCGGGACAGGGGGTTCCCTCTATGGCTACACCTTC. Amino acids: CASSSDLGTGGSLYGYTF.

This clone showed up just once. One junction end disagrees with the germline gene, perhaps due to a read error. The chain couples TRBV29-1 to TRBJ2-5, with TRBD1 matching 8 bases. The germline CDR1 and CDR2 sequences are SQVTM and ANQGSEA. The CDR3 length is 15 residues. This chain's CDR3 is CSVEEGRDRPLPPNF. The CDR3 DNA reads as TGCAGCGTTGAAGAGGGACGGGACAGGCCATTACCCCCCAACTTC.

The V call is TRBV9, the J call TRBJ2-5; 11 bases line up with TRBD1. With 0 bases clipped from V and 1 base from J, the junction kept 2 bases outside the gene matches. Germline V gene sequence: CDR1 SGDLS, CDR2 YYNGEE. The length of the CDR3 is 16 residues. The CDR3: CASSVEGTGGQETQYF. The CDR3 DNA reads TGTGCCAGCAGCGTAGAAGGGACAGGGGGCCAAGAGACCCAGTACTTC.

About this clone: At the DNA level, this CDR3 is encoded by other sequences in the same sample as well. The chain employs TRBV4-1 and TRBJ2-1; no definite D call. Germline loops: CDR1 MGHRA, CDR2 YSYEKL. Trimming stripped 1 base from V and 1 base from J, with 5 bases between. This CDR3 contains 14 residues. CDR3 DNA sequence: TGCGCCAGCAGCCAAGGGGTGTCCTACAATGAGCAGTTCTTC. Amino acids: CASSQGVSYNEQFF.

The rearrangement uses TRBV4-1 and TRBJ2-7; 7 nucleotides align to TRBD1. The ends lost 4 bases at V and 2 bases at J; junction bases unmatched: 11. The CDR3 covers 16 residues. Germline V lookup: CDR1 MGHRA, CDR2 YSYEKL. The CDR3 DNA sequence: TGCGCCAGCAGCCCATCCCCCCGGACAGGAGCCTACGAGCAGTACTTC. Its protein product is CASSPSPRTGAYEQYF.

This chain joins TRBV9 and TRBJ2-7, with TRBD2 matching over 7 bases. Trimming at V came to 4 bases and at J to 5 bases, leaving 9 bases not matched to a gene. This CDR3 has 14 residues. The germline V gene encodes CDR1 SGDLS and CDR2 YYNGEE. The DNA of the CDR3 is TGTGCCAGCAGCCCATTTATGGGGGGGAACGAGCAGTACTTC. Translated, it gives CASSPFMGGNEQYF.

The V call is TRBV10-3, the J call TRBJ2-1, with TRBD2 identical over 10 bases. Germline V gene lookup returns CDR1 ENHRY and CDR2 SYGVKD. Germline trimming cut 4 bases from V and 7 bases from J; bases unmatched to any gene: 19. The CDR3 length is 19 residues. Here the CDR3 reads CAISVSLAGQRGPRNEQFF. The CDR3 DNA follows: TGTGCCATCAGTGTGTCACTAGCGGGACAAAGGGGGCCTCGGAATGAGCAGTTCTTC.

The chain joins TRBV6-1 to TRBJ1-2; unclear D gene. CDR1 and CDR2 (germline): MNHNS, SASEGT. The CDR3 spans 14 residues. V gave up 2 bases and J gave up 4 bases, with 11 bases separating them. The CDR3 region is CASSEMGPGYGYTF. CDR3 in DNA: TGTGCCAGCAGTGAAATGGGTCCAGGCTATGGCTACACCTTC.

The DNA of the CDR3 is TGTGCCAGCAGCCCGCTGCCTATTAATCAGCCCCAGCATTTT. Encoded protein: CASSPLPINQPQHF. This chain connects TRBV27 to TRBJ1-5, with D uncertain. This CDR3 region has 14 residues. V was clipped by 6 bases and J by 4 bases, with 13 bases between them. Germline CDR1 reads MNHEY; CDR2 reads SMNVEV (reference sequence).

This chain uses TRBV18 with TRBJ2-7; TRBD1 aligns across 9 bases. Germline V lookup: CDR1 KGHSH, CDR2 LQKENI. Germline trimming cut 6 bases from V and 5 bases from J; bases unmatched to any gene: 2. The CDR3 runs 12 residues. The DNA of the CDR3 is TGTGCCAGCTCTCGGACAGGGGACGAGCAGTACTTC. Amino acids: CASSRTGDEQYF.

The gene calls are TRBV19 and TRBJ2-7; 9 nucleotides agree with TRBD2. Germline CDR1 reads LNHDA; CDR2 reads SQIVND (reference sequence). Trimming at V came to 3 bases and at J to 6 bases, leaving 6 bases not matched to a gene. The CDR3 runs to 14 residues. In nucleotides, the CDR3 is TGTGCCAGTAGTATTCAAAGAGCGGGAGGCGAGCAGTACTTC. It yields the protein CASSIQRAGGEQYF. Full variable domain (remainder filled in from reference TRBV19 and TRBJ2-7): DGGITQSPKYLFRKEGQNVTLSCEQNLNHDAMYWYRQDPGQGLRLIYYSQIVNDFQKGDIAEGYSVSREKKESFPLTVTSAQKNPTAFYLCASSIQRAGGEQYFGPGTRLTVT.

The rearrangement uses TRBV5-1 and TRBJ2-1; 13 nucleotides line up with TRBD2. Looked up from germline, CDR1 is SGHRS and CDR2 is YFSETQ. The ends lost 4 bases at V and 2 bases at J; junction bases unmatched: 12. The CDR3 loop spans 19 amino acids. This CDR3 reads CASSPIKRLAGGTYNEQFF. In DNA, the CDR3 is TGCGCCAGCAGCCCCATAAAAAGACTAGCGGGAGGTACCTACAATGAGCAGTTCTTC.

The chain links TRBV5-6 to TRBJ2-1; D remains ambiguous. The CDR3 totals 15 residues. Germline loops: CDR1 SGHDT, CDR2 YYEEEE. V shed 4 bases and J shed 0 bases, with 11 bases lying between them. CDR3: CASSLSPSSYNEQFF. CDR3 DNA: TGTGCCAGCAGCCTCTCTCCGAGCTCCTACAATGAGCAGTTCTTC.

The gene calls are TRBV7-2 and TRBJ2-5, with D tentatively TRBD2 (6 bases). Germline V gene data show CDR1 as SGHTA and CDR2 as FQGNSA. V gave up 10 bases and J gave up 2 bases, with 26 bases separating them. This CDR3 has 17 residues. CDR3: CAISREPAGRFQETQYF. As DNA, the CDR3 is TGTGCCATCTCCAGAGAACCGGCGGGGAGGTTTCAAGAGACCCAGTACTTC.

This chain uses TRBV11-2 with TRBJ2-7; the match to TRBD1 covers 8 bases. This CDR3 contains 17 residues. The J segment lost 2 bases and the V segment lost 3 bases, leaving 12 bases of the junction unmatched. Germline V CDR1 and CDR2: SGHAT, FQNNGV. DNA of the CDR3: TGTGCCAGCAGCTTGACACCGCGGACAGGGCTCCCCTACGAGCAGTACTTC. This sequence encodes CASSLTPRTGLPYEQYF.

CDR3 sequence (DNA): TGTGCCAGTAGCGCCCGGGACGGGAGGAACTATGGCTACACCTTC. Amino acids: CASSARDGRNYGYTF. This chain connects TRBV19 to TRBJ1-2; a weak D match, TRBD1 (5 bases). The V end lost 6 bases, the J end lost 2 bases, and 16 bases lay between the germline ends. Looked up from germline, CDR1 is LNHDA and CDR2 is SQIVND (reference sequence). This CDR3 comprises 15 residues.

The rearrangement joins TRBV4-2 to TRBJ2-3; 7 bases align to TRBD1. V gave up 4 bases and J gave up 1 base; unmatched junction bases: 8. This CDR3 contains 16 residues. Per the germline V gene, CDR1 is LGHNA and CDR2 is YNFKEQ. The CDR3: CASSLRGQPRTDTQYF. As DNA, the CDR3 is TGTGCCAGCAGCCTCCGGGGACAGCCACGCACAGATACGCAGTATTTT.

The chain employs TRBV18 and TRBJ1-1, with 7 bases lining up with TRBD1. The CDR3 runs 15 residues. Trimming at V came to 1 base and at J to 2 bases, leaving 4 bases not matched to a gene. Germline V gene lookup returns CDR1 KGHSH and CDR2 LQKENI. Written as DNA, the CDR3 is TGTGCCAGCTCACCACTTGGGACAGCCAACACTGAAGCTTTCTTT. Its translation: CASSPLGTANTEAFF.

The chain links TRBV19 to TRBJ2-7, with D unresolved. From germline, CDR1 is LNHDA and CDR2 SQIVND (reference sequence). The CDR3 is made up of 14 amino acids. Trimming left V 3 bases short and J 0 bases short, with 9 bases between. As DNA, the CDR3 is TGTGCCAGTAGTATGAGCCCGCCCTCCTACGAGCAGTACTTC. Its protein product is CASSMSPPSYEQYF.